Below are 3 T cell receptor beta chains sequenced from a single sample in a study of T cells in Graves' hyperthyroidism and ophthalmopathy. RNA transcripts yielded amplified TCR beta CDR3 regions. HTBI primers were used for first-round RT-PCR of the TCR CDR3. TCRdb reanalysed the multiplex PCR reads using MiXCR and keeps one entry per CDR3 protein. The table has approximately 510,000 distinct CDR3 sequences, about 45% seen once. Material: peripheral blood or thyroid tissue (not recorded which). These TCRs come from an adult woman with Graves' disease, either hyperthyroidism or ophthalmopathy (not recorded which).

This chain uses TRBV7-8 with TRBJ1-2; 7 nucleotides line up with TRBD1. The CDR3 consists of 14 residues. Germline V gives CDR1 SGHVS, CDR2 FQNEAQ. Trimming removed 6 bases from V and 0 bases from J; junction bases left unmatched: 4. CDR3 DNA: TGTGCCAGCAGACCAACAGGGGCTAACTATGGCTACACCTTC. It translates to CASRPTGANYGYTF.

This clonotype came up many times. This chain connects TRBV20-1 to TRBJ2-2; 8 bases map to TRBD2. The CDR3 length is 14 residues. The germline gives CDR1 DFQATT, CDR2 SNEGSKA (reference sequence). The ends lost 3 bases at V and 5 bases at J; junction bases unmatched: 5. CDR3 sequence reads: CSASRGRQTGELFF. CDR3 bases: TGCAGTGCTAGTCGCGGGAGGCAAACCGGGGAGCTGTTTTTT.

This clonotype was detected ten times or more. The chain links TRBV20-1 to TRBJ2-7; TRBD2 agrees at 14 bases. This CDR3 is 16 amino acids long. Trimming at V came to 2 bases and at J to 6 bases, leaving 9 bases not matched to a gene. Germline CDR1 is DFQATT and CDR2 is SNEGSKA (reference sequence). CDR3 DNA sequence: TGCAGTGCTAGACCCGGGACTAGCGGGAGTTTGAGCGAGCAGTACTTC. Translating gives CSARPGTSGSLSEQYF.